This T cell receptor beta chain was recorded in a study of blood T cell repertoires in COVID-19. Study-wide background: The analysed material was cDNA or gDNA that came from T cells, B-cell-depleted T cells, or PBMCs.

Sequencing used immunoSEQ multiplex PCR; TCRdb keeps in-frame clones, though not all of them. The sample includes under 250,000 clones, 84% of them seen just once. The germline V gene has CDR1 SQVTM and CDR2 ANQGSEA. V was clipped by 5 bases and J by 3 bases, with 5 bases between them. The CDR3 totals 11 residues. The sample taken for sequencing was peripheral blood. This chain joins TRBV29-1 and TRBJ2-1; D is undetermined. The sequence was obtained from a human donor in a cohort sampled during active COVID-19. The CDR3 DNA is TGCAGCGTTTCCTTCTACAATGAGCAGTTCTTC. Its translation: CSVSFYNEQFF.